These T cell receptor beta chains were read from a single sample in a study of CD8 T cells in Susac syndrome. TCRdb fed the immunoSEQ multiplex PCR reads into MiXCR, producing one record per CDR3 protein. The table lists 230,000 or so distinct CDR3 sequences, roughly 96% of them singletons. Sequencing was carried out using CD4+ T cells from PBMCs. The origin of the receptors is a human donor with multiple sclerosis. Both conserved end residues are part of each CDR3. D genes are given only for firm matches. Not every row has a clone size; where given, it reads once, few, many or a size class.

D	V	J	size	DNA	CDR3
.	TRBV4-2	TRBJ2-5	.	TGTGCCAGCAGCCAAGACGGAGAAGAGACCCAGTACTTC	CASSQDGEETQYF
.	TRBV5-1	TRBJ2-7	.	TGCGCCAGCAGCCGGGACGCGGTCTCCTACGAGCAGTACTTC	CASSRDAVSYEQYF
TRBD2	TRBV6-5	TRBJ2-5	.	TGTGCCAGCAGTTACGCTAGCGGGGGGGCTGGGGTGACCCAGTACTTC	CASSYASGGAGVTQYF
.	TRBV20-1	TRBJ1-2	once	TGCAGTGCTAGACGACCCCCGGGGATGGGGTTGGACTATGGCTACACCTTC	CSARRPPGMGLDYGYTF
.	TRBV4-2	TRBJ2-5	.	TGTGCCAGCAGCCAGGTCATTAGGGCCCAACAGACCCAGTACTTC	CASSQVIRAQQTQYF
.	TRBV10-3	TRBJ2-7	.	TGTGCCATCAGTGATACTAGAAATCCCTACGAGCAGTACTTC	CAISDTRNPYEQYF
.	TRBV18	TRBJ2-3	.	TGTGCCAGCTCTGCGTGGGAGAGCACAGATACGCAGTATTTT	CASSAWESTDTQYF
TRBD1	TRBV12-3/TRBV12-4	TRBJ2-7	.	TGTGCCAGCAGTTTGCGACAGGGGTTGTACGAGCAGTACTTC	CASSLRQGLYEQYF
TRBD1	TRBV24-1	TRBJ2-5	.	TGTGCCACCAGTGAGGGACAGAACTGGCAAGAGACCCAGTACTTC	CATSEGQNWQETQYF
.	TRBV6-5	TRBJ2-7	once	TGTGCCAGCAGTTACTCGAACGGGGGACGGGGGTACGAGCAGTACTTC	CASSYSNGGRGYEQYF
.	TRBV6-5	TRBJ1-1	.	TGTGCCAGCATGCACAGGGTTGCCACTGAAGCTTTCTTT	CASMHRVATEAFF
.	TRBV7-3	TRBJ2-7	.	TGTGCCAGCAGCCAAATAAGATCCCCAACAGGGATCAACGAGCAGTACTTC	CASSQIRSPTGINEQYF
TRBD2	TRBV6-5	TRBJ2-3	.	TGTGCCAGCAGTTATGGGAGGGACGCTGGGACAGATACGCAGTATTTT	CASSYGRDAGTDTQYF
.	TRBV2	TRBJ2-1	.	TGTGCCAGCCACCAGACCCTAGCTGGCAATGAGCAGTTCTTC	CASHQTLAGNEQFF
.	TRBV28	TRBJ2-5	once	TGTGCCAGCAGTTTAGGGGACCGGACGGTTGGGGAGACCCAGTACTTC	CASSLGDRTVGETQYF
.	TRBV12-3/TRBV12-4	TRBJ1-2	.	TGTGCCAGCAGTTCCCACACTTATGGCTACACCTTC	CASSSHTYGYTF
.	TRBV20-1	TRBJ2-1	.	TGCAGTGCTAGACAAGCAGGTCCAAGCTCCTACAATGAGCAGTTCTTC	CSARQAGPSSYNEQFF
.	TRBV23-1	TRBJ1-6	.	TGCGCCAGCAGTCACCACAGACTGGGAGGGGGTTCACCCCTCCACTTT	CASSHHRLGGGSPLHF
TRBD2	TRBV28	TRBJ2-7	.	TGTGCCAGCAGGGGGTCCCTGGGGAGCGGGAGCTACGAGCAGTACTTC	CASRGSLGSGSYEQYF
.	TRBV19	TRBJ2-1	.	TGTGCCAGTAGTCTGGGCAGCCCGCCGAGTCGTGAGCAGTTCTTC	CASSLGSPPSREQFF
.	TRBV19	TRBJ2-3	.	TGTGCCAGTAGCGAACAGCGGAGATACACAGATACGCAGTATTTT	CASSEQRRYTDTQYF
.	TRBV20-1	TRBJ1-6	.	TGCAGTGCTAGTACAAGCAATTCACCCCTCCACTTT	CSASTSNSPLHF
.	TRBV19	TRBJ2-3	few	TGTGCCAGTAGTCCGGGAACTAGCACAGATACGCAGTATTTT	CASSPGTSTDTQYF
TRBD1	TRBV3-1	TRBJ2-7	few	TGTGCCAGCAGCCAAACGACAGGGTACGAGCAGTACTTC	CASSQTTGYEQYF
TRBD1	TRBV29-1	TRBJ2-2	.	TGCAGCGTTGACGGGGACAGACAATCCGGGGAGCTGTTTTTT	CSVDGDRQSGELFF
.	TRBV5-1	TRBJ2-7	.	TGCGCCAGCAGCTTGGGGCAAAGTCCCTCCTACGAGCAGTACTTC	CASSLGQSPSYEQYF
.	TRBV4-2	TRBJ2-7	.	TGTGCCAGCAGCGAGGGAAAGAGTTACGAGCAGTACTTC	CASSEGKSYEQYF
.	TRBV20-1	TRBJ2-7	.	TGCAGTGCTAGAGCCTCTACTAGGGTCTACGAGCAGTACTTC	CSARASTRVYEQYF
.	TRBV19	TRBJ2-2	.	TGTGCCAGTACCCTAGGGGGGGCGAACACCGGGGAGCTGTTTTTT	CASTLGGANTGELFF
.	TRBV29-1	TRBJ2-1	.	TGCAGCGTTGATGGCCGACTCCGGGGAGCCGATGAGCAGTTCTTC	CSVDGRLRGADEQFF
.	TRBV29-1	TRBJ2-3	.	TGCACCGCGGGATTCGATACGCAGTATTTT	CTAGFDTQYF
.	TRBV24-1	TRBJ2-1	.	TGTGCCACCAGTGATTTTGTGCAGGGGGGTCTCAATGAGCAGTTCTTC	CATSDFVQGGLNEQFF
TRBD1	TRBV2	TRBJ2-7	.	TGTGCCAGCAGTGACGAGATGACAGGGTACTACGAGCAGTACTTC	CASSDEMTGYYEQYF
TRBD1	TRBV30	TRBJ1-3	.	TGTGCCTTTGACAGGGATCGAAACACCATATATTTT	CAFDRDRNTIYF
TRBD1	TRBV5-6	TRBJ2-4	.	TGTGCCAGCAGCTCGACAGGGTCCCACATTCAGTACTTC	CASSSTGSHIQYF
.	TRBV2	TRBJ1-1	.	TGTGCCAGCATACTGACAGTTTCTGAAGCTTTCTTT	CASILTVSEAFF
TRBD2	TRBV3-1	TRBJ2-7	.	TGTGCCAGCAGCAATACGGGAGGGCCGGGAGAGCAGTACTTC	CASSNTGGPGEQYF
.	TRBV10-3	TRBJ2-3	.	TGTGCCATCAGTGAGGGGGGCCGAGGCACAGATACGCAGTATTTT	CAISEGGRGTDTQYF
TRBD2	TRBV20-1	TRBJ2-7	once	TGCAGTGCTTTGCGTAGCGGGCCGAGCTCCTACGAGCAGTACTTC	CSALRSGPSSYEQYF
.	TRBV29-1	TRBJ2-6	once	TGCAGCGCCCTGGGACTTTCTGAGAGCTCTGGGGCCAACGTCCTGACTTTC	CSALGLSESSGANVLTF
TRBD1	TRBV3-1	TRBJ2-2	.	TGTGCCAGCAGCCCAAGACAGGGGGCAGGTACCGGGGAGCTGTTTTTT	CASSPRQGAGTGELFF
.	TRBV30	TRBJ2-1	.	TGTGCCTGGGATATTCCTTCCAATGAGCAGTTCTTC	CAWDIPSNEQFF
.	TRBV20-1	TRBJ2-7	.	TGCAGTGCTAGAGATCCAGGACCACCCTACGAGCAGTACTTC	CSARDPGPPYEQYF
.	TRBV2	TRBJ1-4	.	TGTGCCAGCAGTCGAACAGGGACTAATGAAAAACTGTTTTTT	CASSRTGTNEKLFF
.	TRBV5-1	TRBJ2-2	.	TGCGCCAGCAGCTTCCGGGGCGCGAACACCGGGGAGCTGTTTTTT	CASSFRGANTGELFF
.	TRBV12-3/TRBV12-4	TRBJ2-1	.	TGTGCCAGCAGTTTAGGCAGGGCCCATGAGCAGTTCTTC	CASSLGRAHEQFF
.	TRBV9	TRBJ2-3	.	TGTGCCAGCAGCGTAGATGGGCCGCCGGATACGCAGTATTTT	CASSVDGPPDTQYF
TRBD2	TRBV3-1	TRBJ2-7	.	TGTGCCAGCAGCCACAGGACTAGCGGGGACGAGCAGTACTTC	CASSHRTSGDEQYF
TRBD2	TRBV5-1	TRBJ2-3	.	TGCGCCAGCACCCAAAGCGGGAGTACAGATACGCAGTATTTT	CASTQSGSTDTQYF
.	TRBV13	TRBJ2-1	.	TGTGCCAGCAGCCACCTTTGGTCGCAGCCCTACAATGAGCAGTTCTTC	CASSHLWSQPYNEQFF